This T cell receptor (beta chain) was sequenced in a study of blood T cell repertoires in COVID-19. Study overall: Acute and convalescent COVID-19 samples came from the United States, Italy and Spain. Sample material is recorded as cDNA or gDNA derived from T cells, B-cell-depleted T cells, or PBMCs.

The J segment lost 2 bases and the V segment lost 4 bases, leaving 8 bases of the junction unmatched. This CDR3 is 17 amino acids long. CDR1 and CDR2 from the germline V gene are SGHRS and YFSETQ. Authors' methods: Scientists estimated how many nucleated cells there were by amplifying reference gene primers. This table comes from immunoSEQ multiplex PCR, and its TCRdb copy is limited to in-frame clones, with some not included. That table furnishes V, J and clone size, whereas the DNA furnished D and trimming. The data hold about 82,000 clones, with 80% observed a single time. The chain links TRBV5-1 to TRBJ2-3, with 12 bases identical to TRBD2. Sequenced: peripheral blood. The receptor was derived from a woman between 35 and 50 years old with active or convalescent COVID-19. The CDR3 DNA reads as TGCGCCAGCAGCCTACGGACTAGCGGGGTATACACAGATACGCAGTATTTT. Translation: CASSLRTSGVYTDTQYF.